These T cell receptor beta chains were read from a single sample in a study of shared clonotypes between healthy human individuals. Profiling relied on immunoSEQ multiplex PCR, and the TCRdb table lists in-frame clones only, not all of them. The sample gives hundreds of thousands of clones, roughly four fifths of which show up once; more than 10% is in the top ten. Sample: PBMCs. These receptors originate from a woman aged 40 to 50 in good health. Some clones in this sample may be carry-over from other donors' samples. The CDR3 runs from the conserved cysteine through the conserved F or W. Each record gives: V gene, J gene, CDR3 protein.

v_gene: TRBV4-1
j_gene: TRBJ2-6
CDR3aa: CASSQDWRSVAGLSGANVLTF

v_gene: TRBV2
j_gene: TRBJ2-5
CDR3aa: CASRKEGETQYF

v_gene: TRBV28
j_gene: TRBJ2-7
CDR3aa: CASRISSGWYEQYF

v_gene: TRBV25-1
j_gene: TRBJ1-5
CDR3aa: CASQGWGTGQPQHF

v_gene: TRBV11-2
j_gene: TRBJ2-7
CDR3aa: CASSQTDNPGYEQYF

v_gene: TRBV19
j_gene: TRBJ1-4
CDR3aa: CASSIATNEKLFF

v_gene: TRBV2
j_gene: TRBJ1-5
CDR3aa: CASSGQSYSNQPQHF

v_gene: TRBV30
j_gene: TRBJ2-7
CDR3aa: CATRRDSYSYEQYF

v_gene: TRBV11-1
j_gene: TRBJ2-5
CDR3aa: CASSSSGSLTETQYF

v_gene: TRBV30
j_gene: TRBJ2-2
CDR3aa: CAWSCGPANTGELFF

v_gene: TRBV10-2
j_gene: TRBJ2-1
CDR3aa: CASSLAGDFNEQFF

v_gene: TRBV4-2
j_gene: TRBJ2-1
CDR3aa: CASSQEGRQGGVDEQFF

v_gene: TRBV6-1
j_gene: TRBJ1-1
CDR3aa: CASSRQGVTEAFF

v_gene: TRBV19
j_gene: TRBJ2-7
CDR3aa: CASKLSGQGNEQYF

v_gene: TRBV20-1
j_gene: TRBJ2-7
CDR3aa: CSATRNEQYF

v_gene: TRBV7-2
j_gene: TRBJ2-1
CDR3aa: CASSSSFSGTSYNEQFF

v_gene: TRBV5-1
j_gene: TRBJ1-5
CDR3aa: CASSSGQPNQPQHF

v_gene: TRBV28
j_gene: TRBJ2-7
CDR3aa: CAGGTTNSYEQYF

v_gene: TRBV27
j_gene: TRBJ2-1
CDR3aa: CASSSVLTSGRAWEQFF

v_gene: TRBV28
j_gene: TRBJ2-5
CDR3aa: CASSLYRRLQETQYF

v_gene: TRBV28
j_gene: TRBJ2-1
CDR3aa: CASTDRYNEQFF

v_gene: TRBV9
j_gene: TRBJ2-7
CDR3aa: CASSVDGGYEQYF

v_gene: TRBV7-2
j_gene: TRBJ2-7
CDR3aa: CASSSGTINWEQYF

v_gene: TRBV4-1
j_gene: TRBJ1-5
CDR3aa: CASSQGTDNQPQHF

v_gene: TRBV5-4
j_gene: TRBJ1-2
CDR3aa: CASSRGDRSYGYTF

v_gene: TRBV10-3
j_gene: TRBJ2-7
CDR3aa: CAISEGQPYEQYF

v_gene: TRBV19
j_gene: TRBJ2-6
CDR3aa: CASSDRGRSVSGANVLTF

v_gene: TRBV27
j_gene: TRBJ2-2
CDR3aa: CASIGHRGAVF

v_gene: TRBV30
j_gene: TRBJ2-5
CDR3aa: CAWRGQGPETQYF

v_gene: TRBV25-1
j_gene: TRBJ2-5
CDR3aa: CASVHSKTQYF

v_gene: TRBV6-6
j_gene: TRBJ2-3
CDR3aa: CASRYAGTDTQYF

v_gene: TRBV29-1
j_gene: TRBJ2-3
CDR3aa: CSVQDRGPDTQYF

v_gene: TRBV2
j_gene: TRBJ2-2
CDR3aa: CASSQGSGELFF

v_gene: TRBV11-3
j_gene: TRBJ2-1
CDR3aa: CASGFRGGNEQFF